The 14 T cell receptor beta chains reported below all come from one sample, sequenced in a study of Graves' ophthalmopathy and Graves' hyperthyroidism. Amplified TCR beta CDR3 regions were obtained using RNA transcripts as template. First-round RT-PCR with HTBI primers preceded a second-round multiplex PCR. Each CDR3 protein is one row after TCRdb ran MiXCR on the multiplex PCR reads. The data show fewer than 650,000 distinct CDR3 sequences, 22% seen once. Sequenced sample: peripheral blood. These receptors were obtained from a young woman with stable Graves' hyperthyroidism. Some clones in this sample may be carry-over from other donors' samples.

V is TRBV20-1 and J is TRBJ2-2, with D perhaps given as TRBD1 or TRBD2 (6 bases each). V gave up 3 bases and J gave up 3 bases, with 17 bases separating them. CDR3 size: 16 residues. CDR1 is DFQATT and CDR2 is SNEGSKA in the germline V gene (reference sequence). In DNA, the CDR3 is TGCAGTGCTAGGGCCTCGGGGGCTAGGGACACCGGGGAGCTGTTTTTT. Translated, it gives CSARASGARDTGELFF.

The chain is built from TRBV5-1 and TRBJ2-7; 8 bases align to TRBD1. CDR1 SGHRS and CDR2 YFSETQ come from the germline V gene. The CDR3 is 13 amino acids. Trimming cost V 5 bases and J 6 bases; bases outside gene matches: 7. The chain's CDR3 is CASRGTGYGEQYF. DNA for the CDR3: TGCGCCAGCAGAGGGACAGGATATGGCGAGCAGTACTTC.

In this sample, this clonotype turned up many times. The chain carries TRBV12-3 or TRBV12-4 and TRBJ2-2; no firm D call. CDR3 length: 15 amino acids. The V end was cut by 3 bases, the J end by 6 bases, with 14 bases between. Here the CDR3 reads CASSFPGFEAGELFF. CDR3 bases: TGTGCCAGCAGTTTTCCTGGGTTCGAAGCCGGGGAGCTGTTTTTT.

This clonotype came up many times. V and J are TRBV19 and TRBJ1-2; D is undetermined. There are 13 residues in the CDR3. Germline V CDR1 and CDR2: LNHDA, SQIVND (reference sequence). Trimming removed 3 bases from V and 4 bases from J, with 9 bases in between. The CDR3 coding sequence is TGTGCCAGTAGTATCGGGATAATCTATGGCTACACCTTC. This codes for CASSIGIIYGYTF.

This chain uses TRBV12-3 or TRBV12-4 with TRBJ1-2; D ambiguous. The germline V and J ends were trimmed by 6 bases and 3 bases, with 17 bases remaining between them. The CDR3 totals 15 residues. CDR3: CASSPFTRAYYGYTF. CDR3 sequence (DNA): TGTGCCAGCAGCCCGTTTACCCGAGCGTACTATGGCTACACCTTC.

This clonotype was seen a handful of times. The CDR3 loop is CSARKSTGIHYTEAFF. CDR3 DNA sequence: TGCAGTGCTAGAAAGTCGACAGGGATCCACTACACTGAAGCTTTCTTT. The chain recombines TRBV20-1 with TRBJ1-1, with 7 positions matching TRBD1. The CDR3 has 16 amino acids. V shed 2 bases, J shed 3 bases, and the junction held 12 bases outside the gene matches. CDR1 and CDR2 from the germline V gene are DFQATT and SNEGSKA (reference sequence).

This clonotype was picked up many times. This chain uses TRBV3-1 with TRBJ1-5, with no clear D. With 1 base removed from V and 9 bases from J, the gap between germline ends came to 10 bases. The CDR3 sequence is 13 residues long. Germline V gene data show CDR1 as LGHDT and CDR2 as YNNKEL (reference sequence). CDR3 DNA sequence: TGTGCCAGCAGCCAAGGAGACGTTCTGCCCCAGCATTTT. Translated, it gives CASSQGDVLPQHF.

J is TRBJ1-6 and V is TRBV6-1; 9 nucleotides match TRBD1. The CDR3 totals 14 residues. Trimming removed 3 bases from V and 10 bases from J; junction bases left unmatched: 4. Germline CDR1 reads MNHNS; CDR2 reads SASEGT. The DNA of the CDR3 is TGTGCCAGCAGTGAGGGACAGGGCCGATCACCCCTCCACTTT. It codes for CASSEGQGRSPLHF.

The sample holds many counts of this clonotype. The CDR3 sequence: CASRAGLAGGEQYF. In nucleotides, the CDR3 is TGTGCCAGCAGAGCGGGACTAGCGGGAGGCGAGCAGTACTTC. The chain links TRBV12-3 or TRBV12-4 to TRBJ2-7, with 15 bases matching TRBD2. The ends lost 6 bases at V and 6 bases at J; junction bases unmatched: 3. This CDR3 contains 14 residues.

The rearrangement uses TRBV2 and TRBJ2-6; perhaps TRBD1 as D (5 bases). Germline V gives CDR1 SNHLY, CDR2 FYNNEI. This CDR3 spans 16 amino acids. V lost 1 base to trimming and J lost 4 bases, with 11 bases between them. CDR3 sequence (DNA): TGTGCCAGCAGTGAAGGGGGCAGGTCAGGGGCCAACGTCCTGACTTTC. It translates to CASSEGGRSGANVLTF.

The chain employs TRBV7-8 and TRBJ1-3; 7 bases align to TRBD1. J was trimmed by 0 bases and V by 5 bases; bases with no gene match: 10. The germline V gene has CDR1 SGHVS and CDR2 FQNEAQ. The CDR3 runs to 17 residues. In DNA, the CDR3 is TGTGCCAGCAGCCCCCGAGGACAGGATCTCTCTGGAAACACCATATATTTT. Protein: CASSPRGQDLSGNTIYF.

The sample holds many counts of this clonotype. V is TRBV6-5 and J is TRBJ1-1; perhaps TRBD1 as D (5 bases). The CDR3 runs 15 residues. Trimming shortened V by 4 bases and J by 7 bases, and 19 bases separated the two germline ends. Germline V CDR1 and CDR2: MNHEY, SVGAGI. The CDR3 bases are TGTGCCAGCAGTTCGTTAACATCGTTCGGGGGTGAAGCTTTCTTT. Translating it yields CASSSLTSFGGEAFF.

This clonotype has a count of ten or more. J is TRBJ2-7 and V is TRBV4-1; D not certain. V dropped 4 bases and J dropped 2 bases, with 9 bases sitting between them. Germline V gene lookup returns CDR1 MGHRA and CDR2 YSYEKL. This CDR3 spans 13 amino acids. The CDR3 sequence: CASSLLSTYEQYF. CDR3 in DNA: TGCGCCAGCAGCCTCCTTAGTACCTACGAGCAGTACTTC.

This clonotype was seen many times. CDR3 loop: CASSIEVLGNTEAFF. The CDR3 nucleotides are TGTGCCAGTAGTATAGAGGTACTGGGGAACACTGAAGCTTTCTTT. This chain uses TRBV19 with TRBJ1-1; the D is unclear. Trimming took off 0 bases at V and 1 base at J, with 9 bases between the two ends. The CDR3 has 15 amino acids. From germline, CDR1 is LNHDA and CDR2 SQIVND (reference sequence).